This T cell receptor (beta chain) emerged from a study of blood T cell repertoires in COVID-19. Study context: There were acute and convalescent COVID-19 samples, and they came from the United States, Italy and Spain.

With 3 bases removed from V and 1 base from J, the gap between germline ends came to 15 bases. Germline V gene sequence: CDR1 LNHDA, CDR2 SQIVND (reference sequence). CDR3 length equals 16 residues. This table comes from immunoSEQ multiplex PCR, and its TCRdb copy is limited to in-frame clones, with some not included. The sample includes 250,000 to 300,000 clones, approximately 88% of them seen just once. The sequencing sample was made of peripheral blood. The chain employs TRBV19 and TRBJ1-1, with D possibly matching TRBD1 (5 bases). The clonotype originates from a man aged 50-60 years with acute or convalescent COVID-19. The CDR3 region has the DNA TGTGCCAGTAGTATCGGAGGGGCTGTCGGGAACACTGAAGCTTTCTTT. Protein sequence: CASSIGGAVGNTEAFF.